These 9 T cell receptor beta chains were sequenced from one sample in a study of T cell clonality in common variable immunodeficiency. The method was immunoSEQ multiplex PCR; TCRdb's version includes in-frame clones alone and lacks a portion of them. The repertoire yields approximately 52,000 clones, none seen only once; the top ten contain roughly 3.4%. Sequencing was carried out using peripheral blood mononuclear cells. Every receptor here comes from a person between 18 and 75 years old in good health.

This clone was counted ten times or more. The read gets to within 3 residues of the CDR3 end, and the germline J gene fills in the rest. The rearrangement links TRBV5-1 to TRBJ2-2; 7 bases fit TRBD2. This CDR3 is 16 amino acids long. V dropped 4 bases and J dropped 5; count of bases not matched to a gene: 11. Germline V gives CDR1 SGHRS, CDR2 YFSETQ. The CDR3 bases that were read are TGCGCCAGCAGCGCGGTCCGGGACTACCTAACCGGGGAG. Protein product: CASSAVRDYLTGE. The full CDR3 sequence reads CASSAVRDYLTGELFF.

Note on this clone: The read stops 3 residues short of the end of the CDR3; the missing end is completed from the germline J gene. The chain joins TRBV20-1 to TRBJ2-1; 8 bases match TRBD2. The CDR3 sequence is 14 residues long. J lost 7 bases, V lost 2 bases, and 7 bases had no gene match. CDR1 and CDR2 (germline): DFQATT, SNEGSKA (reference sequence). The CDR3 bases that were read are TGCAGTGCTAGATTAGCGGGGAGCTTTAATGAG. Translation gives CSARLAGSFNE. The entire CDR3 protein reads CSARLAGSFNEQFF.

This clone has a count of ten or more. The read finishes 3 residues shy of the CDR3 end, and the germline J gene is used to complete it. This sequence joins TRBV5-4 and TRBJ2-3, with no clear D. The CDR3 has 12 residues. Germline lookup yields CDR1 SGHNT and CDR2 YYREEE (reference sequence). V lost 1 base and J lost 4, with 4 bases in between. The CDR3 here is CASSLISDTQYF. CDR3 bases read: TGTGCCAGCAGCTTGATCTCAGATACG.

CDR3 DNA (partial): TGTGCCAGCACCGACAGATATAATGAAAAA. Amino acids: CASTDRYNEK. The CDR3 in its entirety is CASTDRYNEKLFF. The rearrangement links TRBV2 to TRBJ1-4; D perhaps matches TRBD1 (5 bases). The read terminates 3 residues before the CDR3 end, so the remaining end is supplied by the germline J gene. V was clipped by 7 bases and J by 4 bases, with 10 bases between them. The CDR3 has 13 amino acids. Looked up from germline, CDR1 is SNHLY and CDR2 is FYNNEI.

This clone was seen repeatedly, ten times or more. The read terminates 3 residues ahead of where the CDR3 ends, so the germline J gene completes it. The J gene is TRBJ2-2, the V gene TRBV20-1; 12 positions match TRBD2. This CDR3 has 16 amino acids. V shed 5 bases and J 5 bases; nucleotides not matched to a gene: 9. Germline CDR1 is DFQATT and CDR2 is SNEGSKA (reference sequence). CDR3 in amino acids: CSARATSGSRTGELFF. The part of the CDR3 DNA that was read is TGCAGTGCTCGAGCGACTAGCGGGAGTCGAACCGGGGAG.

This clone was seen many times. Coverage ceases 3 residues before the CDR3 finishes, and the germline J gene fills in the end. V is TRBV5-1 and J is TRBJ1-3; tentatively, D is TRBD1 (6 bases). CDR3 length: 16 residues. Deletions cut 0 bases from V and 0 bases from J, with 10 bases between. In germline, CDR1 is SGHRS, CDR2 YFSETQ. Incomplete CDR3 DNA: TGCGCCAGCAGCTTGGGAGACAGGTCCTCTGGAAACACC. Encoded protein: CASSLGDRSSGNT. The CDR3, in full, reads CASSLGDRSSGNTIYF.

This clone was seen ten or more times. The read ends 3 residues before the CDR3 terminus; that terminus is restored from the germline J gene. J is TRBJ2-3 and V is TRBV6-2 or TRBV6-3, with 9 bases that match TRBD2. The CDR3 has 15 amino acids. V shed 4 bases and J 3 bases; nucleotides not matched to a gene: 5. Germline V gene sequence: CDR1 MNHEY, CDR2 SVGEGT. This CDR3 reads CASSWVLAGTDTQYF. The covered CDR3 bases are TGTGCCAGCAGTTGGGTGCTAGCGGGGACAGATACG.

This clone was seen many times. The read ends 3 residues early relative to the CDR3; the germline J gene fills the gap. The chain combines TRBV5-1 with TRBJ2-7; the match to TRBD2 covers 12 bases. The CDR3 extends over 18 amino acids. J was trimmed by 2 bases and V by 0 bases; bases with no gene match: 9. CDR1 SGHRS and CDR2 YFSETQ come from the germline V gene. The part of the CDR3 DNA that was read is TGCGCCAGCAGCTTGGTTGCTAGCGGGAGGGAGATGACCTACGAG. Translated: CASSLVASGREMTYE. The whole CDR3 sequence is CASSLVASGREMTYEQYF.

In its sample, this clone was seen a few times. The CDR3 end falls 3 residues outside the read, so it is completed with the germline J gene. Distinct nucleotide sequences in the sample also encode this CDR3. The V gene is TRBV7-8, the J gene TRBJ2-1; 7 bases fit TRBD2. Germline CDR1 SGHVS, CDR2 FQNEAQ. The CDR3 spans 17 residues. J lost 8 bases, V lost 6 bases, and 19 bases had no gene match. The CDR3 loop is CASRRGRGGDYRDEQFF. The DNA read from the CDR3 is TGTGCCAGCAGACGCGGGCGGGGTGGGGACTACCGCGATGAG.